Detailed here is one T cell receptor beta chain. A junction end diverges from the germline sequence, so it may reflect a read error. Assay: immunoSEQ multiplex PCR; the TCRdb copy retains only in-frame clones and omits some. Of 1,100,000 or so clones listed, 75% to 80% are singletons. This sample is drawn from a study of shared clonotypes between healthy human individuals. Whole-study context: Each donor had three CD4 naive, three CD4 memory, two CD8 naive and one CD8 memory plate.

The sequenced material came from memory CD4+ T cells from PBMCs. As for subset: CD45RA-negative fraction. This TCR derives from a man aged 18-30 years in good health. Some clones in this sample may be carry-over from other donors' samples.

CDR3 protein: CASSLAPGGAYGYTF. As DNA, the CDR3 is TGTGCCAGCAGCCTAGCGCCAGGGGGCGCCTATGGCTACACCTTC. The V and J genes are TRBV7-2 and TRBJ1-2; 8 bases align to TRBD1. The CDR3 length is 15 residues. Germline CDR1 is SGHTA and CDR2 is FQGNSA.